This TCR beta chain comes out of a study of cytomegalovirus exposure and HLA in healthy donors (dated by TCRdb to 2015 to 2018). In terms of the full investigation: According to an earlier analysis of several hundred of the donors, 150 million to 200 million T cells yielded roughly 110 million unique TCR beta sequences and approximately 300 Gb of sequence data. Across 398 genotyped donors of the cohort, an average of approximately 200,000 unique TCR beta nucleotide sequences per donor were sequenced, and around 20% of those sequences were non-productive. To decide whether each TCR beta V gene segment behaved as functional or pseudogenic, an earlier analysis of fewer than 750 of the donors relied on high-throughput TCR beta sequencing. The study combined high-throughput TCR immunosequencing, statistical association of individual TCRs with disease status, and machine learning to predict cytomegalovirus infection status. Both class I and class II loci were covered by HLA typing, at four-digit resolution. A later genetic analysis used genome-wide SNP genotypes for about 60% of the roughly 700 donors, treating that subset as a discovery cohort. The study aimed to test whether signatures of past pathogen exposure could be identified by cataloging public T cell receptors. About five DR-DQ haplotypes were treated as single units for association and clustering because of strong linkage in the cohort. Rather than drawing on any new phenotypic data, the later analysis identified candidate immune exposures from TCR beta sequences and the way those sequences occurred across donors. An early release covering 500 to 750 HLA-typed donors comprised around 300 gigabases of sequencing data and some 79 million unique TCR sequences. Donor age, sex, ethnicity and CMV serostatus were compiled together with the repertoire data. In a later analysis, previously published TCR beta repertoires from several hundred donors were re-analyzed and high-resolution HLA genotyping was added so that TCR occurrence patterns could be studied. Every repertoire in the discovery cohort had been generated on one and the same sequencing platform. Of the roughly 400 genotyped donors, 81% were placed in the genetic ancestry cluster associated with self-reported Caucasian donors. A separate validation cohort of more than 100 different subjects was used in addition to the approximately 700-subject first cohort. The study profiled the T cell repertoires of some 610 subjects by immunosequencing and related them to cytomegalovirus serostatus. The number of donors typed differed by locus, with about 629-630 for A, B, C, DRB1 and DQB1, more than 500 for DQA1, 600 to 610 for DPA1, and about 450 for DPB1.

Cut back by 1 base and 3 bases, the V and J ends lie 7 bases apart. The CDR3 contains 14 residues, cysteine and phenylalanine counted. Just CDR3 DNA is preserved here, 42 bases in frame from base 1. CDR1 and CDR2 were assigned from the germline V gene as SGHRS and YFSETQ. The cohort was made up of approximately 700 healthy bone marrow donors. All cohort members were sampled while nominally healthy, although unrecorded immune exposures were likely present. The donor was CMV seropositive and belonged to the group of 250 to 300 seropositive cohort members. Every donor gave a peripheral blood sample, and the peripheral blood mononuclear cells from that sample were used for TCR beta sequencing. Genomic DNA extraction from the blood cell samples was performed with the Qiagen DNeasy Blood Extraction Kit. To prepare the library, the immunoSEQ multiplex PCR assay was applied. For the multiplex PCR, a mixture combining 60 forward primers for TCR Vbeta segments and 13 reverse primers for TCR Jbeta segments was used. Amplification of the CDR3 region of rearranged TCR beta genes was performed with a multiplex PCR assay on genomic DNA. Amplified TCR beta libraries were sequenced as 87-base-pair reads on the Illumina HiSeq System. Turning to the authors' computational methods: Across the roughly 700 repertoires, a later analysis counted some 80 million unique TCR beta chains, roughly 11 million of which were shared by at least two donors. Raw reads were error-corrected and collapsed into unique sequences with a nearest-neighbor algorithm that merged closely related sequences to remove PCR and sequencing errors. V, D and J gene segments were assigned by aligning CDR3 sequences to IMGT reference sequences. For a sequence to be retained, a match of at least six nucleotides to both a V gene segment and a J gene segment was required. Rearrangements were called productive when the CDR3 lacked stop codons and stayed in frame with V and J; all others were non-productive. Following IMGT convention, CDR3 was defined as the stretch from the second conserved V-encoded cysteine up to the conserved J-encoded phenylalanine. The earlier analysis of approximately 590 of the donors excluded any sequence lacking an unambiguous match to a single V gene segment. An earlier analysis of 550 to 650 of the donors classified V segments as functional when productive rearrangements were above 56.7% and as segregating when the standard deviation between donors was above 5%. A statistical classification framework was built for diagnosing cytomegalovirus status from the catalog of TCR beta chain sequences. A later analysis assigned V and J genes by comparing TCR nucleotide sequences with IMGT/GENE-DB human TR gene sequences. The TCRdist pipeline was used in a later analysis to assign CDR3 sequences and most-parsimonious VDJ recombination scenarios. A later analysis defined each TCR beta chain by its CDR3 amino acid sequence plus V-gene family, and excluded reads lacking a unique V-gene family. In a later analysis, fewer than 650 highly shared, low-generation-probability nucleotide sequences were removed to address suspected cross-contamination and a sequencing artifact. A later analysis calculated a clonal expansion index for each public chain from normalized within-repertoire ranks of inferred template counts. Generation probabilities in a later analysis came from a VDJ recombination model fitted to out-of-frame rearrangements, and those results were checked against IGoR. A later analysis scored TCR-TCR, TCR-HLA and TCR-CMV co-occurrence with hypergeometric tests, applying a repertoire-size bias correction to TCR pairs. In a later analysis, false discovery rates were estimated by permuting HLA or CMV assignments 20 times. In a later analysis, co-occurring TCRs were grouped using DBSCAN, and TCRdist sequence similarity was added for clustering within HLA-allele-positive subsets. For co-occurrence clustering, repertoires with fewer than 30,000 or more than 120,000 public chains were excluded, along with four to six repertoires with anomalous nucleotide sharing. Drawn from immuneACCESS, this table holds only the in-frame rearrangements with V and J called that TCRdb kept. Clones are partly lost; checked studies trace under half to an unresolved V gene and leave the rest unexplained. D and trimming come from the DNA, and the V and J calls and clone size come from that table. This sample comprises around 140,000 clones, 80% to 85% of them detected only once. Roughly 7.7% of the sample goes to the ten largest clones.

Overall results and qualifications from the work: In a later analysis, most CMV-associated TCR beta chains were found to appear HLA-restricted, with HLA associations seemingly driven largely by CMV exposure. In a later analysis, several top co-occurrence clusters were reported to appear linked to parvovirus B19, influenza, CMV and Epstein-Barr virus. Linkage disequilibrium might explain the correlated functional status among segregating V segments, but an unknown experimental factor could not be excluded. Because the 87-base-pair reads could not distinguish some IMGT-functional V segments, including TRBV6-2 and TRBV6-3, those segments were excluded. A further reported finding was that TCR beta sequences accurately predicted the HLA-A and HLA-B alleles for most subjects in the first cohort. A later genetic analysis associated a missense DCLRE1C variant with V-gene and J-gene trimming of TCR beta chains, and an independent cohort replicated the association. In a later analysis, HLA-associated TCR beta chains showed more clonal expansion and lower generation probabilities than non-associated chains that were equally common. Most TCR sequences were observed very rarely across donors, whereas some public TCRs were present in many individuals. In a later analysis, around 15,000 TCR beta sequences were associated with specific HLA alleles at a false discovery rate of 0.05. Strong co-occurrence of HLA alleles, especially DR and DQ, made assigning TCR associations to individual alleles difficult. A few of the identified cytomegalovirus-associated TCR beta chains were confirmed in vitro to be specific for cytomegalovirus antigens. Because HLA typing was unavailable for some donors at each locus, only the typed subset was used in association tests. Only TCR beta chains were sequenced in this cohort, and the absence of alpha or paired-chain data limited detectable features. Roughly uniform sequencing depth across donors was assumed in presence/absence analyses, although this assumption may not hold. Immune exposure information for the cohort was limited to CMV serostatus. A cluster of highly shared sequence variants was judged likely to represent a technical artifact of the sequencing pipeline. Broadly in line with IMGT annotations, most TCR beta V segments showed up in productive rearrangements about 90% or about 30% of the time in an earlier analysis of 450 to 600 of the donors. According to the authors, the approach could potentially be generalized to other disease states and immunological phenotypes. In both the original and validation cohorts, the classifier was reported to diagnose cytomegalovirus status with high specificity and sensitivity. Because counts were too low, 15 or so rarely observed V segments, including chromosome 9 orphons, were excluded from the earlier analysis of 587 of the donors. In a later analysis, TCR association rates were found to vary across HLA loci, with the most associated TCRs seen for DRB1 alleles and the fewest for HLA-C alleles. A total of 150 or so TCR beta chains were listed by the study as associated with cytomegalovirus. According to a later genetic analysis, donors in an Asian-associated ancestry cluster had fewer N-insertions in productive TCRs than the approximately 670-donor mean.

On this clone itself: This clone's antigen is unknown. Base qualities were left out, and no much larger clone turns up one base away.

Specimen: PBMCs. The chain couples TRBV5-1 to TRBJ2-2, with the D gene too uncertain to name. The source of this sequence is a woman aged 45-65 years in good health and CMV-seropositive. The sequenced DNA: TGCGCCAGCAGCTTGAGAGGATACACCGGGGAGCTGTTTTTT. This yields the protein CASSLRGYTGELFF.